This T cell receptor beta chain was profiled in a study of post-analysis software for immune sequencing data. Points on this clonotype: The antigen is not known.

Unique-molecular-identifier-tagged TCR beta cDNA libraries were used. Each CDR3 protein is one row after TCRdb ran MiXCR on the PCR reads. The sample consists of hundreds of thousands of distinct CDR3 sequences, 59% of them appearing once. The CDR3 is 15 residues long. J lost 4 bases, V lost 4 bases, and 7 bases had no gene match. Germline lookup yields CDR1 MGHRA and CDR2 YSYEKL. The study's findings and limits: Roughly five TRBV segments appeared more often in patients than in controls, and TRBV5-6, TRBV5-1 and TRBV20-1 were among these.

Sequenced: blood. The receptor was isolated from a girl aged 2 to 9 with multiple sclerosis. V is TRBV4-1 and J is TRBJ2-5; 9 bases align to TRBD1. CDR3 residues: CASSPTHRGRETQYF. The CDR3 DNA reads TGCGCCAGCAGCCCTACCCACAGGGGGCGAGAGACCCAGTACTTC.